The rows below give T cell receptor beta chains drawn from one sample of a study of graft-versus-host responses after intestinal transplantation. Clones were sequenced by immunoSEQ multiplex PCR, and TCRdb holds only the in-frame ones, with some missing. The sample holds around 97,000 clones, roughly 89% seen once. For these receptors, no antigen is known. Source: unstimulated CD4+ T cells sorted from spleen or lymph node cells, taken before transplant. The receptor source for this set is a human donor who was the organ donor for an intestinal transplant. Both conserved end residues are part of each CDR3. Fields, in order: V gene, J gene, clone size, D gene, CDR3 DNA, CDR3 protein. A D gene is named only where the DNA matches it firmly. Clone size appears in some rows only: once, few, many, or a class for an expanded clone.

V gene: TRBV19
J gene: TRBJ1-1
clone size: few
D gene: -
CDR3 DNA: TGTGCCAGTAGGCGAGACACCTTAACTTACCATGAAGCTTTCTTT
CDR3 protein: CASRRDTLTYHEAFF

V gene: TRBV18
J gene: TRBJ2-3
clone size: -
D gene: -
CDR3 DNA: TGTGCCAGCTCACCACCGTCGGGGTTCACAGATACGCAGTATTTT
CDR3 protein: CASSPPSGFTDTQYF

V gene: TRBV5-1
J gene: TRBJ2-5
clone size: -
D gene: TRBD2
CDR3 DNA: TGCGCCAGCAGCCGGGGGGGGCAAGAGACCCAGTACTTC
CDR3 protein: CASSRGGQETQYF

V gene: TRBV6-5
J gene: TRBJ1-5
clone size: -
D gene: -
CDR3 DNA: TGTGCCACCTCGGAGGGTTGGAACAATCAGCCCCAGCATTTT
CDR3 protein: CATSEGWNNQPQHF

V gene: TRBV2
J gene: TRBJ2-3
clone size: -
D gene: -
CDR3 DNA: TGTGCCAGCAGTGAAGCGGGTAATCGTGGAGGGGATACGCAGTATTTT
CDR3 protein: CASSEAGNRGGDTQYF

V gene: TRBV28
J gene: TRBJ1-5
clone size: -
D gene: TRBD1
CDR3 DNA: TGTGCCAGCAGTCATGGGGGACAGGGGTTCGGTCAGCCCCAGCATTTT
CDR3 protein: CASSHGGQGFGQPQHF

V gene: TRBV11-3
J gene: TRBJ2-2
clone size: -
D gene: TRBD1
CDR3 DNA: TGTGCCAGCAGCTCCCGGACAGGAACCACCGGGGAGCTGTTTTTT
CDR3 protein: CASSSRTGTTGELFF

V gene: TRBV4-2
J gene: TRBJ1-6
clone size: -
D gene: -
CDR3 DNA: TGTGCCAGCAGCCAATTTTTAAATAGGGGTCCCGATAATTCACCCCTCCACTTT
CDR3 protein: CASSQFLNRGPDNSPLHF

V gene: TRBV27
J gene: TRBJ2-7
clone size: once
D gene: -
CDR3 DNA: TGTGCCAGTAGAAAAAGTTTCGGGGAGCAGTACTTC
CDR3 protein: CASRKSFGEQYF

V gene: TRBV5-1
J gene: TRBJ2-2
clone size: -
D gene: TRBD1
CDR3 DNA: TGCGCCAGCAGCCGCAGACAGGGGATAACCGGGGAGCTGTTTTTT
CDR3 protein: CASSRRQGITGELFF

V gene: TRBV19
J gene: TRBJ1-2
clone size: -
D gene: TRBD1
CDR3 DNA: TGTGCCAGTACCCCCCGGGACAGGGACTATGGCTACACCTTC
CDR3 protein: CASTPRDRDYGYTF

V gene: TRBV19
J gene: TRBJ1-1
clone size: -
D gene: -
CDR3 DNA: TGTGCCAGTAGTACCGGACTGGGGGGAGCCCCAAACACTGAAGCTTTCTTT
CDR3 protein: CASSTGLGGAPNTEAFF

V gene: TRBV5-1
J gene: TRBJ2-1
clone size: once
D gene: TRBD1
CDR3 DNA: TGCGCCAGCAGCTGGGGACAGCCTTCTGACAATGAGCAGTTCTTC
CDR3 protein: CASSWGQPSDNEQFF

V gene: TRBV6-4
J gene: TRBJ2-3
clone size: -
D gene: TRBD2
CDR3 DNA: TGTGCCACCCGAGCGGGGGGCACAGATACGCAGTATTTT
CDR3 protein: CATRAGGTDTQYF

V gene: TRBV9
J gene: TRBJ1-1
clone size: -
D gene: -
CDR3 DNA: TGTGCCAGCAGCGTAGTACTGGACACTGAAGCTTTCTTT
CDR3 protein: CASSVVLDTEAFF

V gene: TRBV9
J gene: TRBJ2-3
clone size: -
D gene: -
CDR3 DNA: TGTGCCAGCAGCGTAGAAAGGCAGGGCAGGGCAGATACGCAGTATTTT
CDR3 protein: CASSVERQGRADTQYF

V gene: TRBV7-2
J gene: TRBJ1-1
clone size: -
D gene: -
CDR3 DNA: TGTGCCAGCAGCTTGGCTACAGGCAGAACTGAAGCTTTCTTT
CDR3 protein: CASSLATGRTEAFF

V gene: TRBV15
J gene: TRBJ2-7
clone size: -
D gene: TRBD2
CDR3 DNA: TGTGCCACCAGCGGGGGAGGGCTCTCCTACGAGCAGTACTTC
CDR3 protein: CATSGGGLSYEQYF